This T cell receptor beta chain was sequenced in a study of T cells in Graves' hyperthyroidism and ophthalmopathy. As for the study in general: Peripheral blood was drawn at first diagnosis, prior to all treatment.

This clonotype showed up many times. The CDR3 is 16 residues long. Trimming cost V 5 bases and J 5 bases, with 21 bases left between them. Germline-derived CDR1 and CDR2 are SEHNR and FQNEAQ (reference sequence). The source material, RNA transcripts, was used to amplify TCR beta CDR3 regions. Carried out on the TCR CDR3, a first-round RT-PCR used the HTBI primer set. TCRdb used MiXCR to reprocess the multiplex PCR reads, holding one entry per CDR3 protein. Here the sample spans 750,000 to 900,000 distinct CDR3 sequences, 38% being singletons. This clonotype originated in a man between 18 and 35 years old with Graves' hyperthyroidism. The sequenced sample consisted of blood. The chain carries TRBV7-9 and TRBJ1-2; D gene unclear. Written as DNA, the CDR3 is TGTGCCAGCAGCCCAAAAGGTCCGCAGTTAGGGTATGGCTACACCTTC. Translated, it gives CASSPKGPQLGYGYTF.